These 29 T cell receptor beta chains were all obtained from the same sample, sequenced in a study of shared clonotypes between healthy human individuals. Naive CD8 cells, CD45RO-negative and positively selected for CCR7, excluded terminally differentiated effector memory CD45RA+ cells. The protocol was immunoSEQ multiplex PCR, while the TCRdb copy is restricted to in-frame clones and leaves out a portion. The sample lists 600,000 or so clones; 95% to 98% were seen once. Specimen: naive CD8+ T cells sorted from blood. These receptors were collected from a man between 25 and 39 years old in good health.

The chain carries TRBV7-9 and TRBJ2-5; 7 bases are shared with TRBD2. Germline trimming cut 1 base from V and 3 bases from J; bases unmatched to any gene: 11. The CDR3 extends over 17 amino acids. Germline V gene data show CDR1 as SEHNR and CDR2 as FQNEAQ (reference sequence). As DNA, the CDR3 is TGTGCCAGCAGCTTAGGGGGGACTACCAGAGCCAAAGAGACCCAGTACTTC. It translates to CASSLGGTTRAKETQYF.

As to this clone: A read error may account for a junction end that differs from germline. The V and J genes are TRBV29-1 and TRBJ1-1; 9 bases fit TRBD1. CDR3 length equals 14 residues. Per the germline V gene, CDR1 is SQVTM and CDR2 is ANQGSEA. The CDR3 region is CGVDGTGLGTEAFF. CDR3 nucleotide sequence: TGCGGCGTTGATGGGACAGGGCTGGGCACTGAAGCTTTCTTT.

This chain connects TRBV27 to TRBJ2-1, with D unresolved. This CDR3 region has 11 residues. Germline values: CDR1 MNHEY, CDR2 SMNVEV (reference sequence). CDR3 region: CASQDGGEQFF. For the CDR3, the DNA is TGTGCGAGCCAGGACGGCGGTGAGCAGTTCTTC.

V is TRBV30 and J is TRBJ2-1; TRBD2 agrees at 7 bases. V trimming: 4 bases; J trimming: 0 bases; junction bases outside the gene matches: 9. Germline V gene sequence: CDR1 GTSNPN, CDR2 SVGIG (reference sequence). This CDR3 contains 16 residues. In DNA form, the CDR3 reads TGTGCCTGGATTCCACCGAGCGGGAACTCCTACAATGAGCAGTTCTTC. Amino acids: CAWIPPSGNSYNEQFF.

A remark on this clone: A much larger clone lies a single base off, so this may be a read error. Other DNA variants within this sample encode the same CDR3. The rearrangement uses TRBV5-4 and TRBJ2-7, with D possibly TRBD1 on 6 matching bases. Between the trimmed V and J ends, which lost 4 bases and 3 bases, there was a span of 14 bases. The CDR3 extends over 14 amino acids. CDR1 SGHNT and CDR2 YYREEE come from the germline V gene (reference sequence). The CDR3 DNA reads TGTGCCAGCAGCCAAATGGGACATCTCTACGAGCAGTACTTC. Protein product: CASSQMGHLYEQYF.

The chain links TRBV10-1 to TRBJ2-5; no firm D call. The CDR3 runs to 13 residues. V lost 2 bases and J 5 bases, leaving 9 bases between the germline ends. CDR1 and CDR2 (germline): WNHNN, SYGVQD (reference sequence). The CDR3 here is CASSEDFGETQYF. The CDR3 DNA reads TGCGCCAGCAGTGAGGATTTTGGGGAGACCCAGTACTTC.

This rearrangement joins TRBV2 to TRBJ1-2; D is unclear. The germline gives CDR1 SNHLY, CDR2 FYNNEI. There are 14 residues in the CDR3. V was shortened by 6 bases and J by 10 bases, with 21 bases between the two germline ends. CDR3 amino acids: CASSGLQNPQDYTF. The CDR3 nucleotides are TGTGCCAGCAGCGGATTACAGAATCCCCAAGACTACACCTTC. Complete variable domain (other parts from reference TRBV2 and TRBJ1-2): EPEVTQTPSHQVTQMGQEVILRCVPISNHLYFYWYRQILGQKVEFLVSFYNNEISEKSEIFDDQFSVERPDGSNFTLKIRSTKLEDSAMYFCASSGLQNPQDYTFGSGTRLTVV.

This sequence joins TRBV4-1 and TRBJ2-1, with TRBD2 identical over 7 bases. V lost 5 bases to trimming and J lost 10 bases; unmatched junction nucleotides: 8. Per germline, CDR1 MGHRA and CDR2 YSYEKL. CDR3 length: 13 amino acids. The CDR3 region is CASSTLLAEEQFF. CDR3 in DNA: TGCGCCAGCAGCACCCTGCTAGCGGAGGAGCAGTTCTTC.

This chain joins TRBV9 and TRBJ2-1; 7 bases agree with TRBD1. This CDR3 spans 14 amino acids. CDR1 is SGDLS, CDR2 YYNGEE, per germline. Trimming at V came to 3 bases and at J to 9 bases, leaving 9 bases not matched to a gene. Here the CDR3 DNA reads TGTGCCAGCAGCGCCAGACAGGGTTTCCGTGAGCAGTTCTTC. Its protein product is CASSARQGFREQFF.

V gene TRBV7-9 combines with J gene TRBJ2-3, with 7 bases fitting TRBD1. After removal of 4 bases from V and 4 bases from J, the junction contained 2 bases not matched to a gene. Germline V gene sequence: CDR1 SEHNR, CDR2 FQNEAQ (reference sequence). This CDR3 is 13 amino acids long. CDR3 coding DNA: TGTGCCAGCAGCTCAGGGGGTGCAGATACGCAGTATTTT. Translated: CASSSGGADTQYF.

The CDR3 DNA is TGCGCCAGCAGTGACCTGACTAGCGGGAACTACGAGCAGTACTTC. Encoded protein: CASSDLTSGNYEQYF. The chain has TRBV10-2 and TRBJ2-7, with 11 bases lining up with TRBD2. The CDR3 length is 15 residues. Germline values: CDR1 WSHSY, CDR2 SAAADI. The junction had 4 bases not matched to a gene; V was cut back by 3 bases and J by 3 bases.

The CDR3 protein is CASSLVTGAGNTEAFF. The CDR3 DNA reads TGTGCCAGCAGTTTAGTGACAGGGGCGGGGAACACTGAAGCTTTCTTT. The chain links TRBV27 to TRBJ1-1, with TRBD1 identical over 8 bases. In germline, CDR1 is MNHEY, CDR2 SMNVEV (reference sequence). V was clipped by 2 bases and J by 1 base; unmatched bases: 6. CDR3 length equals 16 residues.

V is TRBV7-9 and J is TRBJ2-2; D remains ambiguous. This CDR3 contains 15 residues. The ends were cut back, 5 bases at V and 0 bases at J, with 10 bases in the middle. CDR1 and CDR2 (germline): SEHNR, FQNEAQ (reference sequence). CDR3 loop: CASSPLESNTGELFF. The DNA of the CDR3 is TGTGCCAGCAGCCCTCTCGAGTCGAACACCGGGGAGCTGTTTTTT.

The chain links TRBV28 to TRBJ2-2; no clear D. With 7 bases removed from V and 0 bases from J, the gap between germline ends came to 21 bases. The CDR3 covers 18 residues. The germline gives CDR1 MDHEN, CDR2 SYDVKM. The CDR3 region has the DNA TGTGCCAGCACCCCCAGGTTGAAGACCTCACCGAACACCGGGGAGCTGTTTTTT. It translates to CASTPRLKTSPNTGELFF.

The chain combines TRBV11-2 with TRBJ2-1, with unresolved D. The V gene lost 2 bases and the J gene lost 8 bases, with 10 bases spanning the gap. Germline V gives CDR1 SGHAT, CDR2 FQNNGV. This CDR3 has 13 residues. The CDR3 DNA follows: TGTGCCAGCAGCTTATCTCATGTAGATGAGCAGTTCTTC. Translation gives CASSLSHVDEQFF.

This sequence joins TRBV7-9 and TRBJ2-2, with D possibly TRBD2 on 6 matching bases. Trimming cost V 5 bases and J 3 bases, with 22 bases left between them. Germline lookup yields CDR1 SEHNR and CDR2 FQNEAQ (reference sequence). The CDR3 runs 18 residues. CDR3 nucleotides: TGTGCCAGCAGCCCCTTAATAATCCGGGAGTCCCACACCGGGGAGCTGTTTTTT. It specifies CASSPLIIRESHTGELFF.

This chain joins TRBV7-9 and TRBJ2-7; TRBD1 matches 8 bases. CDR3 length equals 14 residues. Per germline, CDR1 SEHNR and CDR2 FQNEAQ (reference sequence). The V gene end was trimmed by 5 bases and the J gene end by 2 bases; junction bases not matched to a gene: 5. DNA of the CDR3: TGTGCCAGCAGCCTACGGGACAGGACCTACGAGCAGTACTTC. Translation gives CASSLRDRTYEQYF.

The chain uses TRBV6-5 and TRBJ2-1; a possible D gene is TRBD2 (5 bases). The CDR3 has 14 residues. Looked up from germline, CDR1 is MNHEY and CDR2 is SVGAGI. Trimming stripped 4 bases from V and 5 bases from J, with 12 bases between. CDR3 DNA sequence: TGTGCCAGCAGTTTAATGGAGGCCAACAATGAGCAGTTCTTC. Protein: CASSLMEANNEQFF.

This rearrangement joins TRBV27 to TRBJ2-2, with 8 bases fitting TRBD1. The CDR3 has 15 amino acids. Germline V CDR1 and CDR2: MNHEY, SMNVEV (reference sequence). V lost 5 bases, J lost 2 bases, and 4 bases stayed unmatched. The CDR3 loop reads CASSPGTGNTGELFF. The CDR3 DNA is TGTGCCAGCAGTCCCGGGACAGGAAACACCGGGGAGCTGTTTTTT.

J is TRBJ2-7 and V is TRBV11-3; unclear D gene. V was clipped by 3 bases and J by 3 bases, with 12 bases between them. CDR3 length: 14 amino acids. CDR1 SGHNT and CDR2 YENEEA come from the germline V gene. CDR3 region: CASSFSYGNYEQYF. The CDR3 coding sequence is TGTGCCAGCAGCTTCTCGTACGGCAACTACGAGCAGTACTTC. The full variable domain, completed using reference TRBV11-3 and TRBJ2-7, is EAGVVQSPRYKIIEKKQPVAFWCNPISGHNTLYWYLQNLGQGPELLIRYENEEAVDDSQLPKDRFSAERLKGVDSTLKIQPAELGDSAVYLCASSFSYGNYEQYFGPGTRLTVT.

CDR3 sequence: CASSEGGSGSYNEQFF. CDR3 nucleotides: TGTGCCAGCAGTGAAGGGGGTTCGGGCTCCTACAATGAGCAGTTCTTC. The chain employs TRBV6-4 and TRBJ2-1, with D possibly being TRBD1 (6 bases). CDR1 MRHNA and CDR2 SNTAGT come from the germline V gene. This CDR3 is 16 amino acids long. The ends were cut back, 3 bases at V and 0 bases at J, with 12 bases in the middle.

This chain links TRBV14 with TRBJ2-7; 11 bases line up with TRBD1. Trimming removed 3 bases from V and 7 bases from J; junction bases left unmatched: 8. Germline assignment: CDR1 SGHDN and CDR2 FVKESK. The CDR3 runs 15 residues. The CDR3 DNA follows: TGTGCCAGCAGCCATTTCGGACAGGGGGCTTTTGAGCAGTACTTC. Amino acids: CASSHFGQGAFEQYF. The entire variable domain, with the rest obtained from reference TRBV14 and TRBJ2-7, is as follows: EAGVTQFPSHSVIEKGQTVTLRCDPISGHDNLYWYRRVMGKEIKFLLHFVKESKQDESGMPNNRFLAERTGGTYSTLKVQPAELEDSGVYFCASSHFGQGAFEQYFGPGTRLTVT.

CDR3 nucleotide sequence: TGTGCCTGGAGTCTTCTCAGCCGTAACGAGGAGCAGTACTTC. It translates to CAWSLLSRNEEQYF. The chain has TRBV30 and TRBJ2-7, with D unresolved. CDR3 length: 14 residues. The germline CDR1 and CDR2 sequences are GTSNPN and SVGIG (reference sequence). The germline V and J ends were trimmed by 2 bases and 7 bases, with 18 bases remaining between them.

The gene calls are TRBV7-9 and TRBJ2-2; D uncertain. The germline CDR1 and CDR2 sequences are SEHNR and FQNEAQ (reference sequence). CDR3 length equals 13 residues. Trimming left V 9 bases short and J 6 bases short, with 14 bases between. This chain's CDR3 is CASSTRVSGELFF. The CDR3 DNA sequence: TGTGCCAGTTCTACACGGGTTTCCGGGGAGCTGTTTTTT.

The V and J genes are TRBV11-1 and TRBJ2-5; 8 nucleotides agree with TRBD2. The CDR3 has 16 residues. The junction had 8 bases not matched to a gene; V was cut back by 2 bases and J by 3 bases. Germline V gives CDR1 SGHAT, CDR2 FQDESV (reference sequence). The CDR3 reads CASSLFSGGAKETQYF. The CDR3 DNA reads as TGTGCCAGCAGCTTATTCTCGGGGGGGGCCAAAGAGACCCAGTACTTC.

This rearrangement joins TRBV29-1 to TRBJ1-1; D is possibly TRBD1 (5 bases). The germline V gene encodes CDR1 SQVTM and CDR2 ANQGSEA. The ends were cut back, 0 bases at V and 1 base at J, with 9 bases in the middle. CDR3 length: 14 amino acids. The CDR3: CSVEDSGGNTEAFF. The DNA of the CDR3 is TGCAGCGTTGAAGACTCTGGGGGGAACACTGAAGCTTTCTTT.

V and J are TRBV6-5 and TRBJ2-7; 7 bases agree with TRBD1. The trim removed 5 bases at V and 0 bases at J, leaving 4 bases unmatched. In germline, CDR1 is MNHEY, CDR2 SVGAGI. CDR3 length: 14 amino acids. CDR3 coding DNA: TGTGCCAGCAGTCGGACAGGAGACTCCTACGAGCAGTACTTC. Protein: CASSRTGDSYEQYF.

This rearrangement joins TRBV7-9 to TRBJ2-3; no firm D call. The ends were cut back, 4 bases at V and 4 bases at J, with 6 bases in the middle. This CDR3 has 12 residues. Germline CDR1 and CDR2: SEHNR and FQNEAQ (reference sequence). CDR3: CASSYHPDTQYF. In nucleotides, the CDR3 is TGTGCCAGCAGCTATCATCCAGATACGCAGTATTTT.

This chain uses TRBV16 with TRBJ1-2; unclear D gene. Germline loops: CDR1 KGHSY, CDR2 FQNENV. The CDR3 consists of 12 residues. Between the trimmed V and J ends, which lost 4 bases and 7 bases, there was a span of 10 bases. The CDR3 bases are TGTGCCAGCAGCCCTCCAGAGGGTGGCTACACCTTC. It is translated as CASSPPEGGYTF.